The present entry profiles one T cell receptor (beta chain) with its context. The sample is drawn from a study of blood T cell repertoires in COVID-19. In the authors' workflow: Quantification of nucleated cells was approximated via reference gene primer amplification. The method was immunoSEQ multiplex PCR; TCRdb's version includes in-frame clones alone and lacks a portion of them. From that table come the V and J calls and clone size; the DNA was used to work out D and trimming. The sample records approximately 300,000 clones, 85% to 90% being singletons. Germline CDR1 reads SGHTA; CDR2 reads FQGTGA. V shed 4 bases and J 4 bases; nucleotides not matched to a gene: 4. This CDR3 spans 14 amino acids. Enrolled during active infection, Seattle patients were then followed longitudinally.

This TCR derives from a woman aged 40 to 49 with COVID-19, enrolled during active disease. The V and J genes are TRBV7-3 and TRBJ2-1; 7 bases map to TRBD1. Input material: peripheral blood. Here the CDR3 reads CASSSGQPYNEQFF. The CDR3, as DNA: TGTGCCAGCAGCTCGGGACAGCCATACAATGAGCAGTTCTTC.